This TCR beta chain comes out of a study of blood T cell repertoires in COVID-19. Study in general: Sites in the United States, Italy and Spain provided acute and convalescent COVID-19 samples. T cells, B-cell-depleted T cells, or PBMCs supplied cDNA or gDNA.

J lost 4 bases, V lost 4 bases, and 9 bases had no gene match. The CDR3 sequence is 16 residues long. Germline CDR1 is SGHTA and CDR2 is FQGTGA. Per the original methods: Reference gene primer amplification gave nucleated cell count estimates. Measured with immunoSEQ multiplex PCR; TCRdb has only the in-frame clones, and not every one. The V and J calls and clone size are taken from that table; D and trimming were inferred from the DNA. The sample includes 25,000 to 30,000 clones, about 90% seen only once; the top ten take over 2%. The V gene is TRBV7-3, the J gene TRBJ2-1; 8 nucleotides align to TRBD1. Specimen: peripheral blood. The source is a man over 45 with active COVID-19. This chain's CDR3 is CASSSLTGVGYNEQFF. In DNA, the CDR3 is TGTGCCAGCAGCTCCCTGACAGGGGTAGGTTACAATGAGCAGTTCTTC.